Listed below are T cell receptor beta chains from one sample, sequenced in a study of blood T cell repertoires in COVID-19. The assay was immunoSEQ multiplex PCR, and TCRdb's table has in-frame clones only and misses some. The sample carries about 380,000 clones, 90% recorded once. Material for sequencing was peripheral blood. Source of these receptors: a man younger than 30 with active or convalescent COVID-19. The CDR3 runs from the conserved cysteine through the conserved F or W. The D gene is left open where the match is weak. A row's size may be missing; if present it is once, few, many or a size class.

j_call,v_call,d_call,clone_size,cdr3_nt,cdr3_aa
TRBJ2-7,TRBV5-4,TRBD2,-,TGTGCCAGCAGCTTGGCCAGGGCTAGCGGGAGCGAGTACGAGCAGTACTTC,CASSLARASGSEYEQYF
TRBJ2-2,TRBV28,-,-,TGTGCCAGCAGTCCGCAGGGTAGGACCGGGGAGCTGTTTTTT,CASSPQGRTGELFF
TRBJ2-3,TRBV20-1,TRBD2,-,TGCAGTGCTAGTAACGCTCTTCGACTAGCAGTCAGCGATACGCAGTATTTT,CSASNALRLAVSDTQYF
TRBJ1-1,TRBV12-3/TRBV12-4,-,-,TGTGCCAGCAGTTTTCAGGTTACGTCTGAAGCTTTCTTT,CASSFQVTSEAFF
TRBJ1-4,TRBV7-7,-,-,TGTGCTAGCAGCCCCAACCCAGGGGATACTGAAAAACTGTTTTTT,CASSPNPGDTEKLFF
TRBJ1-3,TRBV7-3,-,-,TGTGCCAGCAGCCTGGGGGGTTCTGGAAACACCATATATTTT,CASSLGGSGNTIYF
TRBJ1-5,TRBV27,-,-,TGTGCCAGCAGTTTAACGGCCCCCGGGACTGCTTATAGCAATCAGCCCCAGCATTTT,CASSLTAPGTAYSNQPQHF
TRBJ2-7,TRBV19,TRBD2,-,TGTGCCAGTAGGGGAGGGGCCTACGAGCAGTACTTC,CASRGGAYEQYF
TRBJ1-6,TRBV6-1,-,-,TGTGCCAGCAGTGAAGCAGACATCCACTTTTCCCCATCACCCCTCCACTTT,CASSEADIHFSPSPLHF
TRBJ1-6,TRBV25-1,TRBD1,-,TGTGCCAGCAGGTCCGGGACAGGGTGGTCACCCCTCCACTTT,CASRSGTGWSPLHF
TRBJ2-3,TRBV29-1,TRBD2,once,TGCAGCGTTGATAGTAACGGGAGGGATAGCACAGATACGCAGTATTTT,CSVDSNGRDSTDTQYF
TRBJ1-1,TRBV6-1,TRBD1,-,TGTGCCAGCAGTGAAGCTGAAGGGGACAGGGTGAACACTGAAGCTTTCTTT,CASSEAEGDRVNTEAFF
TRBJ2-2,TRBV18,-,few,TGTGCCAGCTCACCCGCGGTATCGAACACCGGGGAGCTGTTTTTT,CASSPAVSNTGELFF
TRBJ1-4,TRBV27,-,-,TGTGCCAGCAGCCCGTATGAGGGTGAAAAACTGTTTTTT,CASSPYEGEKLFF
TRBJ1-1,TRBV7-3,-,-,TGTGCCAGCAGCTCGACAACAGGGAGTGAAGCTTTCTTT,CASSSTTGSEAFF
TRBJ2-1,TRBV7-2,-,-,TGTGCCAGCAGCTCCGGTATTTGGGGGCGACTGAGGAATGAGCAGTTCTTC,CASSSGIWGRLRNEQFF
TRBJ2-5,TRBV6-5,-,-,TGTGCCAGCAGTTACTCGAGTCCCTACGGGGAGACCCAGTACTTC,CASSYSSPYGETQYF
TRBJ1-2,TRBV7-9,-,-,TGTGCCAGCAGCGAGGTTACTAACTATGGCTACACCTTC,CASSEVTNYGYTF
TRBJ1-5,TRBV2,-,-,TGTGCCAGCAGTGAGTTTCGGGGGAGGCAGCCCCAGCATTTT,CASSEFRGRQPQHF
TRBJ2-5,TRBV4-3,-,-,TGCGCCAGCAGCCAAAGCAGGGGGAGGGAGACCCAGTACTTC,CASSQSRGRETQYF
TRBJ2-1,TRBV19,TRBD2,once,TGTGCCACGAACCCGTCGACTAGCGGGGCGAGCTCCTACAATGAGCAGTTCTTC,CATNPSTSGASSYNEQFF
TRBJ2-1,TRBV19,TRBD2,-,TGTGCCAGTAGTATGTCCGGGTGGGGGGGTGAGCAGTTCTTC,CASSMSGWGGEQFF
TRBJ2-2,TRBV7-2,-,once,TGTGCCAGCCACCTCAGGCAGGGGAGCACCGGGGAGCTGTTTTTT,CASHLRQGSTGELFF
TRBJ2-1,TRBV5-1,TRBD1,-,TGCGCCAGCAGCCCTACAGGGGTCTGGAATGAGCAGTTCTTC,CASSPTGVWNEQFF
TRBJ2-7,TRBV10-3,-,-,TGTGCCATCAGTGAGTCGAAAGGGGCTTCGTGGTACGAGCAGTACTTC,CAISESKGASWYEQYF
TRBJ1-5,TRBV28,-,-,TGTGCCAGCAGTCCAGGGACATTACCCCAGCATTTT,CASSPGTLPQHF
TRBJ1-6,TRBV6-6,TRBD1,-,TGTGCCAGCCGAGGACAGGGTGTCTCACCCCTCCACTTT,CASRGQGVSPLHF
TRBJ1-3,TRBV19,-,-,TGTGCCAGTAGTCTCCAATCCGGGACACGAGGAAACACCATATATTTT,CASSLQSGTRGNTIYF
TRBJ2-1,TRBV7-3,-,-,TGTGCCAGCAGCTTAGGCGGGTACTCCTACAATGAGCAGTTCTTC,CASSLGGYSYNEQFF